The sequence of this T cell receptor (beta chain) was determined in a study of blood T cell repertoires in COVID-19. Some clones are missing from TCRdb's copy, which holds only in-frame ones; the method was immunoSEQ multiplex PCR. The repertoire has about 480,000 clones, approximately 90% of them found once; the top ten carry 4.3%. The germline CDR1 and CDR2 sequences are SNHLY and FYNNEI. The ends were cut back, 8 bases at V and 6 bases at J, with 9 bases in the middle. This CDR3 has 11 residues. Sequenced sample: peripheral blood. This receptor was identified in a woman in her twenties or thirties with acute or convalescent COVID-19. The J gene is TRBJ2-3, the V gene TRBV2, with D unclear. The CDR3 protein is CASRRPDTQYF. The CDR3 bases are TGTGCCAGCCGGAGACCTGATACGCAGTATTTT.